Described below is a single TCR beta chain sequence and its context. A read error may explain this, as a much larger clone is one base away. The sample is drawn from a study of T cells in Graves' hyperthyroidism and ophthalmopathy. It was RNA transcripts that yielded the amplified TCR beta CDR3 regions. HTBI primers drove first-round RT-PCR of the TCR CDR3. TCRdb reprocessed the multiplex PCR reads with MiXCR, giving one entry per CDR3 protein. The sample lists more than 350,000 distinct CDR3 sequences; about 15% were seen once. The CDR3 runs to 14 residues. J was trimmed by 11 bases and V by 0 bases; bases with no gene match: 9. Germline lookup yields CDR1 SGHRS and CDR2 YFSETQ.

V usage is TRBV5-1 and J usage is TRBJ2-3, with 7 bases identical to TRBD2. The source material was blood. This receptor was obtained from a woman aged 55-69 years with Graves' ophthalmopathy. CDR3 nucleotide sequence: TGCGCCAGCAGCTTGGAACCAATGGGCGGGAGGCAGTATTTT. Its protein is CASSLEPMGGRQYF.